A selection of T cell receptor beta chains follows, all from one sample in a study of OX40 agonist ivuxolimab in advanced cancers. The method was immunoSEQ multiplex PCR; TCRdb's version includes in-frame clones alone and lacks a portion of them. Here the sample spans 25,000 to 35,000 clones, approximately 86% being singletons. This material consisted of CD4+ or CD8+ T cells sorted from blood, taken in a trial of the OX40 agonist ivuxolimab. The origin of the receptors is an adult with an advanced solid tumor such as melanoma, head and neck, liver or kidney cancer. CDR3s include the opening cysteine and the closing phenylalanine or tryptophan. D genes are given only for firm matches. The size field is filled for only some rows; it gives once, few, many or a size class.

J	size	D	V	DNA	CDR3
TRBJ2-1	.	.	TRBV28	TGTGCCAGCAGTTTCCGCCTAGACGATGAGCAGTTCTTC	CASSFRLDDEQFF
TRBJ1-1	.	.	TRBV4-1	TGCGCCAGCAGCCTCGGGGGGACGAGTCAGTCTGAAGCTTTCTTT	CASSLGGTSQSEAFF
TRBJ2-6	.	TRBD2	TRBV27	TGTGCCAACGTGGGGGGGGCTGGGGCCAACGTCCTGACTTTC	CANVGGAGANVLTF
TRBJ1-5	.	TRBD1	TRBV28	TGTGCCAGCACCTTCGGACAGGCGAGCAGCAATCAGCCCCAGCATTTT	CASTFGQASSNQPQHF
TRBJ2-7	.	TRBD1	TRBV4-3	TGCGCCAGCAGCCAGGGACAGTACTACGAGCAGTACTTC	CASSQGQYYEQYF
TRBJ1-5	once	.	TRBV15	TGTGCCACGCGTTTAGGGAATCAGCCCCAGCATTTT	CATRLGNQPQHF
TRBJ2-1	.	TRBD1	TRBV5-1	TGCGCCAGCAGCGTGGACAGGGTCGATGGGCAGTTCTTC	CASSVDRVDGQFF
TRBJ2-7	.	TRBD2	TRBV5-4	TGTGCCAGCAGCCCGGGACTAGTCAACGAGCAGTACTTC	CASSPGLVNEQYF
TRBJ2-2	.	.	TRBV4-1	TGCGCCAGCAGCCAAGTAGAGTTGAACACCGGGGAGCTGTTTTTT	CASSQVELNTGELFF
TRBJ1-2	.	.	TRBV7-9	TGTGCCAGCAGCTTAGCACCAAGGTCTGGAGATGGCTACACCTTC	CASSLAPRSGDGYTF
TRBJ2-7	.	TRBD2	TRBV4-3	TGCGCCAGCAGCCCGAGCGGGAGGGCCTACGAGCAGTACTTC	CASSPSGRAYEQYF